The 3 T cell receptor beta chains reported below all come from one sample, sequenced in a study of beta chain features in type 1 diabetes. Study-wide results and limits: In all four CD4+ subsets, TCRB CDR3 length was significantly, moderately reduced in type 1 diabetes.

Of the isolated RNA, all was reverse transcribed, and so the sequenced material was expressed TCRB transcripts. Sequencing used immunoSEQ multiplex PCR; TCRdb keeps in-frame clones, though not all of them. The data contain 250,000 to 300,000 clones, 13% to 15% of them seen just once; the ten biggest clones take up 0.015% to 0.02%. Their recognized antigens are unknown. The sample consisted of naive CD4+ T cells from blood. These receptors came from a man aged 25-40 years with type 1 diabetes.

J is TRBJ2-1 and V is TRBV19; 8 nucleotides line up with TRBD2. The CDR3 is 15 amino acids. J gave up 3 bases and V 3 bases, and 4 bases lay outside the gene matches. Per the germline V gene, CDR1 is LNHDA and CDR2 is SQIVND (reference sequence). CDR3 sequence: CASSMSGGVYNEQFF. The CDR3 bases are TGTGCCAGTAGTATGTCGGGAGGGGTCTACAATGAGCAGTTCTTC. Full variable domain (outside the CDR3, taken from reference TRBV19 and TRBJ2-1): DGGITQSPKYLFRKEGQNVTLSCEQNLNHDAMYWYRQDPGQGLRLIYYSQIVNDFQKGDIAEGYSVSREKKESFPLTVTSAQKNPTAFYLCASSMSGGVYNEQFFGPGTRLTVL.

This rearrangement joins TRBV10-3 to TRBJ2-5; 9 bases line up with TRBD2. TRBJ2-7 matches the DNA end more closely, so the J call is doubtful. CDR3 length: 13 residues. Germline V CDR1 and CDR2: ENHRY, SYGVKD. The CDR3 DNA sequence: TGTGCCATCGCGGCTAGCGGGAACCACGAGCAGTACTTC. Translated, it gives CAIAASGNHEQYF.

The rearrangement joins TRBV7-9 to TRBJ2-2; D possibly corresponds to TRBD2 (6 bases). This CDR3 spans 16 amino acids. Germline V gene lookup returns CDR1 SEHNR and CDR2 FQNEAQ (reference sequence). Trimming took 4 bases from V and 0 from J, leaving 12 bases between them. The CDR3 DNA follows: TGTGCCAGCAGCTATTATAGCGGAGCGAACACCGGGGAGCTGTTTTTT. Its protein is CASSYYSGANTGELFF.